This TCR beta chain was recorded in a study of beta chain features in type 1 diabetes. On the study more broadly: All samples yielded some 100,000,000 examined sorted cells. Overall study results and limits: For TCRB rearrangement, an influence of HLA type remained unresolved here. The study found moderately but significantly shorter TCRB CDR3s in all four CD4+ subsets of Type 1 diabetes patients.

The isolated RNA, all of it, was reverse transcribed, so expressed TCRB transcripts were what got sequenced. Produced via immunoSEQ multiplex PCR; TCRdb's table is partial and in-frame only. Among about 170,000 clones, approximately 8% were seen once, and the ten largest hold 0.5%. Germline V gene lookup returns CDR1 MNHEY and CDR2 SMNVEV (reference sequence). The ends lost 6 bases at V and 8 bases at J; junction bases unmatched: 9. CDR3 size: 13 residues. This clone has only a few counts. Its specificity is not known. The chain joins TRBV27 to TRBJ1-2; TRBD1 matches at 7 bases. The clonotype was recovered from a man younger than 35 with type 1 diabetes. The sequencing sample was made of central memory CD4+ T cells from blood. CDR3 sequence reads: CASRLLTGTGYTF. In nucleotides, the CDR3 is TGTGCCAGCAGACTACTGACAGGGACCGGCTACACCTTC.